Described below is a single TCR beta chain sequence and its context. Its antigen is currently unknown. Noted treatment: oral pan-JAK inhibitor, 5-10 mg twice daily. The entry originates in a study of CD8+ T cells in alopecia areata. Study-level background: The study gave treated patients oral tofacitinib at 5 to 10 mg twice daily.

Findings of the study overall: Affected lesional scalp, above all in alopecia totalis/universalis, was more clonal than normal scalp. Sequenced scalp T cells also include alphabeta T cells resident in normal skin. A great number of expanded lesional clones endured in scalp and blood during tofacitinib.

Isolated RNA was reverse transcribed into cDNA used as the sequencing template. The repertoire was sequenced with immunoSEQ multiplex PCR; TCRdb's copy has only in-frame clones and lacks some. The data hold around 150,000 clones, with around three fifths observed a single time. CDR3 size: 14 residues. The germline gives CDR1 SNHLY, CDR2 FYNNEI. V lost 6 bases to trimming and J lost 0 bases, with 11 bases between them. Sample: CD4+ T cells sorted from blood, taken at week 24, from a patient treated with tofacitinib. The receptor was isolated from a human donor with alopecia areata. V is TRBV2 and J is TRBJ1-1, with D possibly matching TRBD1 (6 bases). CDR3 bases: TGTGCCAGCAGGCGGGACACCTTGAACACTGAAGCTTTCTTT. Its translation: CASRRDTLNTEAFF.